These 25 T cell receptor beta chains originate from one sample sequenced in a study of OX40 agonist ivuxolimab in advanced cancers. Assay: immunoSEQ multiplex PCR; the TCRdb copy retains only in-frame clones and omits some. The data contain about 50,000 clones, over 85% of them singletons. Here the sequenced sample was CD4+ or CD8+ T cells sorted from blood, taken in a trial of the OX40 agonist ivuxolimab. Receptors were obtained from an adult with an advanced solid tumor such as melanoma, head and neck, liver or kidney cancer.

The rearrangement links TRBV21-1 to TRBJ2-3; the listed D gene, TRBD1, was not tested against the DNA. TRBV21-1 is designated a pseudogene. CDR3 length equals 16 residues. The CDR3 DNA reads as TGTGCCAGCAAGGGACAGGGGGCTAGGGTCACAGATACGCAGTATTTT. It encodes CASKGQGARVTDTQYF.

This rearrangement joins TRBV6-6 to TRBJ1-5; TRBD1 is a possible D gene (6 bases). The V and J ends lost 8 bases and 0 bases respectively, with 11 bases between them. Germline lookup yields CDR1 MNHNY and CDR2 SVGAGI (reference sequence). The CDR3 runs to 14 residues. The CDR3, as DNA: TGTGCCAGCGGGACAAGGGATAGCAATCAGCCCCAGCATTTT. Its protein is CASGTRDSNQPQHF.

In DNA form, the CDR3 reads TGTGCCAGCAGCACCAACTCTCGCCTGGTTTACGAGCAGTACGTC. Protein product: CASSTNSRLVYEQYV. The chain employs TRBV21-1 and TRBJ2-7. TRBV21-1 is an annotated pseudogene. The CDR3 spans 15 residues.

The chain combines TRBV5-6 with TRBJ1-1, with 8 bases lining up with TRBD1. The V segment lost 1 base and the J segment 1 base; nucleotides outside the gene matches: 9. This CDR3 comprises 17 residues. Germline V CDR1 and CDR2: SGHDT, YYEEEE. CDR3: CASSLSTGVLKNTEAFF. CDR3 nucleotides: TGTGCCAGCAGCTTGTCGACAGGGGTCCTAAAGAACACTGAAGCTTTCTTT.

The chain uses TRBV7-3 and TRBJ2-3, with 8 bases fitting TRBD1. The CDR3 length is 15 residues. CDR1 is SGHTA and CDR2 is FQGTGA in the germline V gene. V dropped 5 bases and J dropped 2; count of bases not matched to a gene: 6. CDR3 nucleotide sequence: TGTGCCAGCAGCACTACAGGGGGACCCACAGATACGCAGTATTTT. Translated, it gives CASSTTGGPTDTQYF.

In nucleotides, the CDR3 is TGTGCCAGCAAAGGACAGGGCTCAGATACGCAGTATTTT. Translated, it gives CASKGQGSDTQYF. This sequence joins TRBV11-2 and TRBJ2-3; 8 nucleotides agree with TRBD1. The CDR3 consists of 13 residues. Germline V gene data show CDR1 as SGHAT and CDR2 as FQNNGV. Trimming took 7 bases from V and 4 from J; bases not matched to a gene: 4.

This clone was picked up one time. The genes are TRBV28 and TRBJ1-1; 8 positions agree with TRBD1. Per the germline V gene, CDR1 is MDHEN and CDR2 is SYDVKM. The CDR3 loop spans 13 amino acids. With V trimmed by 2 bases and J by 4 bases, 0 bases remained unmatched. DNA for the CDR3: TGTGCCAGCAGTTTAGGGACAGGCACTGAAGCTTTCTTT. Its translation is CASSLGTGTEAFF. Full variable domain (remainder filled in from reference TRBV28 and TRBJ1-1): DVKVTQSSRYLVKRTGEKVFLECVQDMDHENMFWYRQDPGLGLRLIYFSYDVKMKEKGDIPEGYSVSREKKERFSLILESASTNQTSMYLCASSLGTGTEAFFGQGTRLTVV.

The gene calls are TRBV5-4 and TRBJ2-7, with 9 bases that match TRBD2. Per the germline V gene, CDR1 is SGHNT and CDR2 is YYREEE (reference sequence). With 2 bases clipped from V and 1 base from J, the junction kept 4 bases outside the gene matches. This CDR3 has 15 amino acids. The CDR3 loop reads CASSLMREGSYEQYF. CDR3 in DNA: TGTGCCAGCAGCTTAATGCGGGAGGGATCCTACGAGCAGTACTTC.

The chain employs TRBV27 and TRBJ2-2; D is ambiguous. V was shortened by 5 bases and J by 4 bases, with 8 bases between the two germline ends. The CDR3 loop spans 13 amino acids. The germline V gene has CDR1 MNHEY and CDR2 SMNVEV (reference sequence). For the CDR3, the DNA is TGTGCCAGCAGTCTCCTTAGCACCGGGGAGCTGTTTTTT. Residues: CASSLLSTGELFF.

The chain couples TRBV7-9 to TRBJ2-1, with D unclear. Germline V gives CDR1 SEHNR, CDR2 FQNEAQ (reference sequence). This CDR3 region has 13 residues. V lost 5 bases, J lost 2 bases, and 7 bases lay in between. CDR3 in DNA: TGTGCCAGCAGCCGTCCGGCCTACAATGAGCAGTTCTTC. Translation gives CASSRPAYNEQFF.

The chain couples TRBV27 to TRBJ2-1; possibly TRBD1 or TRBD2 for D (5 bases each). CDR3 length equals 14 residues. The V and J ends lost 8 bases and 1 base respectively, with 12 bases between them. CDR1 is MNHEY and CDR2 is SMNVEV in the germline V gene (reference sequence). CDR3 nucleotides: TGTGCCAGCGGTTATGGGGGATCCTACAATGAGCAGTTCTTC. Protein: CASGYGGSYNEQFF.

The chain couples TRBV27 to TRBJ1-5, with 10 bases identical to TRBD1. Germline V gives CDR1 MNHEY, CDR2 SMNVEV (reference sequence). CDR3 size: 13 residues. Trimming removed 11 bases from V and 5 bases from J; junction bases left unmatched: 6. The CDR3 nucleotides are TGTGCCGCCTCCGGGACAGGGGATCAGCCCCAGCATTTT. It yields the protein CAASGTGDQPQHF.

This chain links TRBV28 with TRBJ2-5; 7 nucleotides line up with TRBD2. CDR1 and CDR2 from the germline V gene are MDHEN and SYDVKM. The CDR3 loop spans 11 amino acids. The CDR3 loop reads CAGGEEETQYF. The CDR3 DNA follows: TGTGCGGGGGGGGAAGAAGAGACCCAGTACTTC.

To note about this clone: Germline is not matched at one junction end, which may reflect a read error. J is TRBJ1-1 and V is TRBV9; tentatively, D is TRBD1 (5 bases). Germline loops: CDR1 SGDLS, CDR2 YYNGEE. This CDR3 contains 14 residues. For the CDR3, the DNA is TGTGCCAGCAGCGTAGAGGGGCGGAACGCTGAAGCTTTCTTT. Its protein product is CASSVEGRNAEAFF.

There are a few counts of this clone. CDR3 residues: CASSTGRAYEQYF. The CDR3 nucleotides read TGTGCCAGCAGCACCGGACGGGCCTACGAGCAGTACTTC. This rearrangement joins TRBV13 to TRBJ2-7, with D unclear. Trimming cost V 5 bases and J 2 bases, with 10 bases left between them. Germline CDR1 PRHDT, CDR2 FYEKMQ (reference sequence). CDR3 length: 13 amino acids.

This chain links TRBV5-1 with TRBJ2-7, with D possibly TRBD1 on 6 matching bases. Trimming cost V 3 bases and J 6 bases, with 10 bases left between them. Germline lookup yields CDR1 SGHRS and CDR2 YFSETQ. The length of the CDR3 is 12 residues. DNA for the CDR3: TGCGCCAGCAGCTACACAGGGTCCGAGCAGTACTTC. Its protein product is CASSYTGSEQYF.

The genes are TRBV6-5 and TRBJ1-4; the D is unclear. The CDR3 runs 14 residues. CDR1 and CDR2 from the germline V gene are MNHEY and SVGAGI. The ends were cut back, 3 bases at V and 8 bases at J, with 13 bases in the middle. The CDR3 sequence is CASSYKAVKEKLFF. The CDR3 bases are TGTGCCAGCAGTTATAAGGCGGTGAAGGAAAAACTGTTTTTT.

The sample holds one count of this clone. This chain uses TRBV7-8 with TRBJ2-4; D remains ambiguous. Germline CDR1 is SGHVS and CDR2 is FQNEAQ. Trimming shortened V by 0 bases and J by 9 bases, and 12 bases separated the two germline ends. The CDR3 sequence is 14 residues long. The CDR3 region is CASSLAVGFGIQYF. The DNA of the CDR3 is TGTGCCAGCAGCTTAGCGGTGGGCTTTGGCATTCAGTACTTC.

V usage is TRBV20-1 and J usage is TRBJ2-5; the D is unclear. V was shortened by 6 bases and J by 4 bases, with 9 bases between the two germline ends. The CDR3 extends over 11 amino acids. The germline V gene has CDR1 DFQATT and CDR2 SNEGSKA (reference sequence). CDR3 residues: CSAIWGETQYF. As DNA, the CDR3 is TGCAGTGCCATTTGGGGAGAGACCCAGTACTTC.

This clone was seen a single time. This rearrangement joins TRBV6-5 to TRBJ1-2, with 7 bases fitting TRBD1. Trimming at V came to 2 bases and at J to 7 bases, leaving 10 bases not matched to a gene. The germline CDR1 and CDR2 sequences are MNHEY and SVGAGI. This CDR3 is built from 15 residues. DNA for the CDR3: TGTGCCAGCAGTTACGTAAAACAGGGGTACTTTGGCTACACCTTC. Amino acid sequence: CASSYVKQGYFGYTF.

This rearrangement joins TRBV7-9 to TRBJ2-7, with 7 positions matching TRBD1. This CDR3 has 13 residues. From germline, CDR1 is SEHNR and CDR2 FQNEAQ (reference sequence). V gave up 4 bases and J gave up 3 bases; unmatched junction bases: 3. The CDR3 bases are TGTGCCAGCAGCTCCCGGGACAGCTACGAGCAGTACGTC. Translating it yields CASSSRDSYEQYV.

V is TRBV13 and J is TRBJ2-3, with TRBD1 identical over 7 bases. Unmatched junction bases numbered 10, after V lost 5 bases and J lost 2 bases. Germline V gene lookup returns CDR1 PRHDT and CDR2 FYEKMQ (reference sequence). The length of the CDR3 is 16 residues. The CDR3 protein is CASSLRQGGVTDTQYF. As DNA, the CDR3 is TGTGCCAGCAGCCTGAGACAGGGTGGGGTCACAGATACGCAGTATTTT.

CDR3 in DNA: TGTGCCAGCAGCCAATCCCCGGGGGCGAACACTGAAGCTTTCTTT. Its protein is CASSQSPGANTEAFF. V is TRBV16 and J is TRBJ1-1; tentative D call: TRBD1 (6 bases). This CDR3 contains 15 residues. The V end was cut by 0 bases, the J end by 1 base, with 9 bases between. Germline V gene sequence: CDR1 KGHSY, CDR2 FQNENV.

The chain employs TRBV15 and TRBJ1-4; the D is unclear. CDR3 length: 14 amino acids. Deletions cut 4 bases from V and 0 bases from J, with 6 bases between. Germline loops: CDR1 LNHNV, CDR2 YYDKDF (reference sequence). The CDR3 sequence: CATSNDATNEKLFF. CDR3 DNA sequence: TGTGCCACCAGCAACGATGCAACTAATGAAAAACTGTTTTTT.

The CDR3 sequence: CASSDTSTDRHTQYF. The CDR3 bases are TGCGCCAGCAGTGATACCTCAACGGACAGACATACGCAGTATTTT. The chain joins TRBV10-1 to TRBJ2-3; D may be TRBD1 (6 bases). The V gene's germline CDR1 is WNHNN and CDR2 SYGVQD (reference sequence). Trimming left V 3 bases short and J 7 bases short, with 17 bases between. This CDR3 has 15 residues.